This TCR beta chain appears in the sequencing data of a study of blood T cell repertoires in COVID-19. Turning to the study itself: COVID-19 samples, acute and convalescent, were from the United States, Italy and Spain.

Per the authors' pipeline: Estimation of nucleated cell counts was performed using reference gene primer amplification. The protocol was immunoSEQ multiplex PCR, while the TCRdb copy is restricted to in-frame clones and leaves out a portion. V and J calls and clone size are those listed in that table; D and trimming were worked out from the DNA. The sample gives roughly 410,000 clones, approximately 90% of which show up once; approximately 1.5% is in the top ten. A Seattle source enrolled patients during active infection and followed them longitudinally. The V end lost 1 base, the J end lost 4 bases, and 7 bases lay between the germline ends. CDR3 length: 13 amino acids. Germline V gene data show CDR1 as LGHNA and CDR2 as YSLEER.

The source is a woman aged 40 to 50 with COVID-19, enrolled during active disease. The rearrangement joins TRBV4-3 to TRBJ2-5, with D perhaps matching TRBD1 (6 bases). Material for sequencing was peripheral blood. Here the CDR3 reads CASSQAGAETQYF. DNA for the CDR3: TGCGCCAGCAGCCAAGCAGGGGCAGAGACCCAGTACTTC.